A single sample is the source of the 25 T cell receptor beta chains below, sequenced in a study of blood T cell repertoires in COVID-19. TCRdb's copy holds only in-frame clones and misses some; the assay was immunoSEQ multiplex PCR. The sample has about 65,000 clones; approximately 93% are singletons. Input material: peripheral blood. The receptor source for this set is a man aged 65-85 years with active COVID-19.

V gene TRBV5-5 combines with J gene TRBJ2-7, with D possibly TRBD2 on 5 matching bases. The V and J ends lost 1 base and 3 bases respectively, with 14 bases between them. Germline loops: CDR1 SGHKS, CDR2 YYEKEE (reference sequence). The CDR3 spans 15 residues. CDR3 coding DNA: TGTGCCAGCAGCTTGCTTGGGCCCCGGGGCTACGAGCAGTACTTC. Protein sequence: CASSLLGPRGYEQYF.

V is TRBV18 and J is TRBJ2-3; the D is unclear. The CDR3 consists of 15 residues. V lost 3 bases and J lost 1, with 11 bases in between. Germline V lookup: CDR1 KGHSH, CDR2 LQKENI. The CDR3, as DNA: TGTGCCAGCTCACCCCCGATGGGCGGCACAGATACGCAGTATTTT. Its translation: CASSPPMGGTDTQYF.

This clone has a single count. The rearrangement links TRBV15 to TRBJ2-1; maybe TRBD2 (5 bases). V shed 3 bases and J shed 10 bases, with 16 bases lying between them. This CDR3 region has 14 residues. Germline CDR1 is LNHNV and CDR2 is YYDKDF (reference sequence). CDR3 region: CATSRLTSGIEQFF. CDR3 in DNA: TGTGCCACCAGCAGGCTTACCTCCGGGATCGAGCAGTTCTTC. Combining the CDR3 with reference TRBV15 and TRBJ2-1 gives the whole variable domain DAMVIQNPRYQVTQFGKPVTLSCSQTLNHNVMYWYQQKSSQAPKLLFHYYDKDFNNEADTPDNFQSRRPNTSFCFLDIRSPGLGDTAMYLCATSRLTSGIEQFFGPGTRLTVL.

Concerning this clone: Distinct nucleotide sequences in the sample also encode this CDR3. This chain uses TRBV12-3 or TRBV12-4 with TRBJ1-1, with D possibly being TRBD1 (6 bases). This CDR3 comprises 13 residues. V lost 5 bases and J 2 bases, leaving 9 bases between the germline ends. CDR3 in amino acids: CASSGQLNTEAFF. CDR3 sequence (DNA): TGTGCCAGCAGTGGACAGCTAAACACTGAAGCTTTCTTT.

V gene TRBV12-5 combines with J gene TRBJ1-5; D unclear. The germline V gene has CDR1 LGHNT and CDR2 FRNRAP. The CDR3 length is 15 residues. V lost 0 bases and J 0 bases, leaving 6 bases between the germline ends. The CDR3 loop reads CASGLVQNSNQPQHF. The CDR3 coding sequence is TGTGCTAGTGGTTTGGTACAGAATAGCAATCAGCCCCAGCATTTT.

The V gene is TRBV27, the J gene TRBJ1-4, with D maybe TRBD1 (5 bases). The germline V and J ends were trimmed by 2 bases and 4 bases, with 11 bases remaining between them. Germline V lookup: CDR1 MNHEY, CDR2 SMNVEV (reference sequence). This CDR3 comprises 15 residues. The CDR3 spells CASSLLGQGNEKLFF. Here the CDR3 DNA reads TGTGCCAGCAGTTTACTCGGGCAGGGTAATGAAAAACTGTTTTTT. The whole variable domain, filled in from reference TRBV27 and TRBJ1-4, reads EAQVTQNPRYLITVTGKKLTVTCSQNMNHEYMSWYRQDPGLGLRQIYYSMNVEVTDKGDVPEGYKVSRKEKRNFPLILESPSPNQTSLYFCASSLLGQGNEKLFFGSGTQLSVL.

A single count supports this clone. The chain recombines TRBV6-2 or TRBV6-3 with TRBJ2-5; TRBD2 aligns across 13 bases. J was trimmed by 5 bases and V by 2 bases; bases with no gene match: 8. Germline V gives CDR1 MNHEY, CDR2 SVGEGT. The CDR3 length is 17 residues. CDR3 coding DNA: TGTGCCAGCAGTTACCCCGGACTAGCGGGGGAGAGGGAGACCCAGTACTTC. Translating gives CASSYPGLAGERETQYF.

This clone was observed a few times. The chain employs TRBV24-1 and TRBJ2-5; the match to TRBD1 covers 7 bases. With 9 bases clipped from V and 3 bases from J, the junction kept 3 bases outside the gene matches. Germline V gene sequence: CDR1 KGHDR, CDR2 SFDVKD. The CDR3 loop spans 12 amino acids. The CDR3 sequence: CATSDREETQYF. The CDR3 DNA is TGTGCCACCTCCGACAGGGAAGAGACCCAGTACTTC.

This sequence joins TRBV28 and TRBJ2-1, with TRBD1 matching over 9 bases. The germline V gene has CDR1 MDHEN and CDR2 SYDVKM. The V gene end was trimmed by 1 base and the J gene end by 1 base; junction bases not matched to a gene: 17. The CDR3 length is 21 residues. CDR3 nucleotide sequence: TGTGCCAGCAGTTTATCAATCCCGGGACAGGGATTAGGGCCGTCCTACAATGAGCAGTTCTTC. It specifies CASSLSIPGQGLGPSYNEQFF.

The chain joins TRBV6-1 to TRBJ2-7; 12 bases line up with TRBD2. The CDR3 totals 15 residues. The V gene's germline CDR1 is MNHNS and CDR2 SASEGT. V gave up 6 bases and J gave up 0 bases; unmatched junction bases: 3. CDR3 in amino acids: CASRRTSGDSYEQYF. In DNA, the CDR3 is TGTGCCAGCAGACGGACTAGCGGGGACTCCTACGAGCAGTACTTC.

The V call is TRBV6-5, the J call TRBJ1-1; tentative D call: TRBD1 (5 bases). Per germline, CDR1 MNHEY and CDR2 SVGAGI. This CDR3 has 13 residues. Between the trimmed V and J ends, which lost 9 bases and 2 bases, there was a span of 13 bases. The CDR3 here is CASPTELNTEAFF. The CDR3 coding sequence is TGTGCCAGTCCGACAGAACTCAACACTGAAGCTTTCTTT.

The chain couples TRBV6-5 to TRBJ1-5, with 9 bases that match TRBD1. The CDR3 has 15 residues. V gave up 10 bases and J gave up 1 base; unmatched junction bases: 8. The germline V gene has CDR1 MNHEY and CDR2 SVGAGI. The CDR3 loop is CATEQGARSNQPQHF. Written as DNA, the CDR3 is TGTGCCACCGAACAGGGGGCGCGGAGCAATCAGCCCCAGCATTTT.

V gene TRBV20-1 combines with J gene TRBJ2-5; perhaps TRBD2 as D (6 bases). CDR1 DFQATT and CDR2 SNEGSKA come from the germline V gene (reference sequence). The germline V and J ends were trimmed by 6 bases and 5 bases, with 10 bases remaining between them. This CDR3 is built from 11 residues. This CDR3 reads CSAGRGETQYF. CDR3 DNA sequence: TGCAGTGCAGGACGGGGGGAGACCCAGTACTTC.

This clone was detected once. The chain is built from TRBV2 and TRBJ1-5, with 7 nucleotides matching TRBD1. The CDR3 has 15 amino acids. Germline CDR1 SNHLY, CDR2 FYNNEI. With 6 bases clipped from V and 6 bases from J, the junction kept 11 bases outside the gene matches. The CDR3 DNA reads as TGTGCCAGCAGCGGTCCCACAGGGGCGGGTCAGCCCCAGCATTTT. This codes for CASSGPTGAGQPQHF.

The CDR3 DNA reads TGTGCCAGCAGCGCCGACAGGGCTGTCACCTACGAGCAGTACTTC. This gives the protein CASSADRAVTYEQYF. The chain is built from TRBV5-4 and TRBJ2-7, with 7 bases that match TRBD1. The CDR3 contains 15 residues. Germline values: CDR1 SGHNT, CDR2 YYREEE (reference sequence). V lost 4 bases to trimming and J lost 2 bases; unmatched junction nucleotides: 9.

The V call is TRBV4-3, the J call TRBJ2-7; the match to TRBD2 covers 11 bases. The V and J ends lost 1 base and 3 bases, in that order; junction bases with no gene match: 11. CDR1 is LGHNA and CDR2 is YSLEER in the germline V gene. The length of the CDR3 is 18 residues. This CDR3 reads CASSQAFTGTSGDYEQYF. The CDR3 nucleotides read TGCGCCAGCAGCCAAGCATTTACCGGGACTAGCGGTGACTACGAGCAGTACTTC.

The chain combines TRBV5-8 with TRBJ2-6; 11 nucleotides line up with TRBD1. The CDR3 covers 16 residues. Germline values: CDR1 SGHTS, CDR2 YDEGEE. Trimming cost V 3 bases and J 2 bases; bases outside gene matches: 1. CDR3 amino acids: CASSWTGGTGANVLTF. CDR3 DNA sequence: TGTGCCAGCAGCTGGACAGGGGGCACTGGGGCCAACGTCCTGACTTTC. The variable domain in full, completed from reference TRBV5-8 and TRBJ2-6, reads EAGVTQSPTHLIKTRGQQATLRCSPISGHTSVYWYQQALGLGLQFLLWYDEGEERNRGNFPPRFSGRQFPNYSSELNVNALELEDSALYLCASSWTGGTGANVLTFGAGSRLTVL.

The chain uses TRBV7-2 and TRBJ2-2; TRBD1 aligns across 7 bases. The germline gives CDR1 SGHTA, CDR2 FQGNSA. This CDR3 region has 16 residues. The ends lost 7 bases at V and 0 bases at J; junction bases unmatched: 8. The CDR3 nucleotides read TGTGCCAGCACCCAAAGGGGGCAGCCGAACACCGGGGAGCTGTTTTTT. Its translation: CASTQRGQPNTGELFF.

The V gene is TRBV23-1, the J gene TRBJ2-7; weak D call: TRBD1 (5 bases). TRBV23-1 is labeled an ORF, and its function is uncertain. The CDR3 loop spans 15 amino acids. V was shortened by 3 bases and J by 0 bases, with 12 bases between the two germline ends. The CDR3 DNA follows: TGCGCCAGCAGTCACCTCTCAGACAGCTCCTACGAGCAGTACTTC. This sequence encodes CASSHLSDSSYEQYF.

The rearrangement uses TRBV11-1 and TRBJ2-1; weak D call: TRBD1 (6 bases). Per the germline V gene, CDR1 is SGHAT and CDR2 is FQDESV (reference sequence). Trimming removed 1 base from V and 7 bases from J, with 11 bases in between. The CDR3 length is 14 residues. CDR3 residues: CASSLEAGENEQFF. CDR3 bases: TGTGCCAGCAGCTTAGAGGCAGGGGAGAATGAGCAGTTCTTC.

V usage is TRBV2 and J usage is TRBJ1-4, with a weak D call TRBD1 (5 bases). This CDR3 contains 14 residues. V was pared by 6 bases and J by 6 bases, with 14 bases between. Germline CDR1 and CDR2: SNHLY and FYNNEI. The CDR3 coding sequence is TGTGCCAGCAGGCAGACAGTCCCGGATGAAAAACTGTTTTTT. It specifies CASRQTVPDEKLFF.

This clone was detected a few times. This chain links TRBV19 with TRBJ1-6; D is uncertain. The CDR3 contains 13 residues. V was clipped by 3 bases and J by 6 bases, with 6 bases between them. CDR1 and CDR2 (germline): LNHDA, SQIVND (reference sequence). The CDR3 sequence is CASSIPSNSPLHF. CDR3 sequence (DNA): TGTGCCAGTAGTATCCCGTCTAATTCACCCCTCCACTTT.

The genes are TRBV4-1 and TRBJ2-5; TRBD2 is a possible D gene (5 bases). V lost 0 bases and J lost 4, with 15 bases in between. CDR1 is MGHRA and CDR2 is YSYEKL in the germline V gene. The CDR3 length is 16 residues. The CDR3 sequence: CASSQEGRGSIETQYF. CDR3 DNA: TGCGCCAGCAGCCAAGAAGGAAGAGGGTCCATAGAGACCCAGTACTTC.

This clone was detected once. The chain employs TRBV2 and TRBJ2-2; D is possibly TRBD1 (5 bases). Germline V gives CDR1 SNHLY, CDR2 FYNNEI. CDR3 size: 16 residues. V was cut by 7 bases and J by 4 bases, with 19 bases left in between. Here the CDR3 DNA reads TGTGCCAGCACCACGCAGGGCAGGTTCCCCACCGGGGAGCTGTTTTTT. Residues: CASTTQGRFPTGELFF.

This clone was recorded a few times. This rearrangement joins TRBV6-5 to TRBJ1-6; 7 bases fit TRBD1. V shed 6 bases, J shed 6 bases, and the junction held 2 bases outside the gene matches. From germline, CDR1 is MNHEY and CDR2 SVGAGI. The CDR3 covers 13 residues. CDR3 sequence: CASRTGRNSPLHF. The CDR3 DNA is TGTGCCAGCAGGACAGGGCGTAATTCACCCCTCCACTTT.